Presented here are 18 T cell receptor beta chains from one specimen sequenced in a study of shared clonotypes between healthy human individuals. Clones were read by immunoSEQ multiplex PCR, and TCRdb kept only the in-frame ones, dropping some. The table lists millions of clones, 80% to 95% of them singletons. Sequenced material: naive CD4+ T cells from PBMCs. Indicated subset: CD45RA+ positively selected. These TCRs come from a man younger than 35 in good health. Some clones in this sample may be carry-over from other donors' samples.

This clone was observed once. The gene calls are TRBV11-2 and TRBJ2-2; 11 bases line up with TRBD1. V trimming: 1 base; J trimming: 1 base; junction bases outside the gene matches: 2. This CDR3 region has 17 residues. The V gene's germline CDR1 is SGHAT and CDR2 FQNNGV. The CDR3, as DNA: TGTGCCAGCAGCTTAGTGGGACAGGGGGTGAACACCGGGGAGCTGTTTTTT. Translation: CASSLVGQGVNTGELFF.

To note about this clone: Within the sample, other DNA sequences also encode this same CDR3. V usage is TRBV7-9 and J usage is TRBJ2-7; D might be TRBD1 (5 bases). V was shortened by 5 bases and J by 3 bases, with 14 bases between the two germline ends. This CDR3 region has 14 residues. Germline V lookup: CDR1 SEHNR, CDR2 FQNEAQ (reference sequence). CDR3 sequence (DNA): TGTGCCAGCAGCCTCGGCCAGGGTTTCTACGAGCAGTACTTC. Translation gives CASSLGQGFYEQYF. Full variable domain (remainder filled in from reference TRBV7-9 and TRBJ2-7): DTGVSQNPRHKITKRGQNVTFRCDPISEHNRLYWYRQTLGQGPEFLTYFQNEAQLEKSRLLSDRFSAERPKGSFSTLEIQRTEQGDSAMYLCASSLGQGFYEQYFGPGTRLTVT.

The rearrangement uses TRBV6-5 and TRBJ2-7; 12 bases align to TRBD1. This CDR3 contains 13 residues. Trimming removed 10 bases from V and 6 bases from J; junction bases left unmatched: 7. The germline gives CDR1 MNHEY, CDR2 SVGAGI. The CDR3 spells CATGTGGKSEQYF. CDR3 DNA sequence: TGTGCCACCGGGACAGGGGGCAAAAGCGAGCAGTACTTC.

V and J are TRBV7-9 and TRBJ2-7; 8 positions agree with TRBD1. The V gene's germline CDR1 is SEHNR and CDR2 FQNEAQ (reference sequence). The length of the CDR3 is 15 residues. Trimming took 5 bases from V and 2 from J; bases not matched to a gene: 8. CDR3 sequence reads: CASSQGAGGTYEQYF. CDR3 in DNA: TGTGCCAGCAGCCAGGGGGCAGGGGGGACCTACGAGCAGTACTTC.

J is TRBJ2-1 and V is TRBV7-2; 9 bases agree with TRBD2. Looked up from germline, CDR1 is SGHTA and CDR2 is FQGNSA. The CDR3 totals 15 residues. V lost 6 bases, J lost 3 bases, and 6 bases stayed unmatched. The CDR3, as DNA: TGTGCCAGCAGTGAAGCGGGGGGACACTACAATGAGCAGTTCTTC. Its translation is CASSEAGGHYNEQFF.

The genes are TRBV7-2 and TRBJ2-7; 8 bases map to TRBD1. CDR1 and CDR2 (germline): SGHTA, FQGNSA. The length of the CDR3 is 15 residues. V shed 3 bases and J 4 bases; nucleotides not matched to a gene: 8. CDR3 DNA sequence: TGTGCCAGCAGCTTGCAGGACAGGGCAGGGTACGAGCAGTACTTC. Its protein product is CASSLQDRAGYEQYF.

A remark on this clone: Its ends do not fully match the called genes, so a read error is possible. The same CDR3 arises from other DNA sequences in this sample as well. This chain links TRBV25-1 with TRBJ2-1, with a tentative D call TRBD2 (6 bases). Germline V lookup: CDR1 MGHDK, CDR2 SYGVNS. This CDR3 is built from 13 residues. DNA for the CDR3: TGTGCCAGTAGTGGCTTTCTCGGGGGAGAGCAGTTCTTC. Its translation is CASSGFLGGEQFF.

The V and J genes are TRBV10-3 and TRBJ2-6, with D hard to call. Trimming removed 6 bases at V and 0 bases at J, with 6 bases between. The germline V gene encodes CDR1 ENHRY and CDR2 SYGVKD. This CDR3 comprises 14 residues. The CDR3 protein is CAIRGNSGANVLTF. As DNA, the CDR3 is TGTGCCATCAGAGGGAACTCTGGGGCCAACGTCCTGACTTTC.

CDR3 residues: CASRGLTGGPMNTEAFF. Written as DNA, the CDR3 is TGTGCCAGCAGGGGCCTTACTGGGGGCCCCATGAACACTGAAGCTTTCTTT. V gene TRBV9 combines with J gene TRBJ1-1, with D tentatively TRBD1 (6 bases). The CDR3 length is 17 residues. From germline, CDR1 is SGDLS and CDR2 YYNGEE. The V and J ends lost 5 bases and 0 bases respectively, with 20 bases between them. Together with reference TRBV9 and TRBJ1-1, the CDR3 gives the full variable domain: DSGVTQTPKHLITATGQRVTLRCSPRSGDLSVYWYQQSLDQGLQFLIQYYNGEERAKGNILERFSAQQFPDLHSELNLSSLELGDSALYFCASRGLTGGPMNTEAFFGQGTRLTVV.

The chain combines TRBV11-2 with TRBJ2-1; TRBD2 matches 16 bases. J gave up 7 bases and V 1 base, and 10 bases lay outside the gene matches. Germline V gives CDR1 SGHAT, CDR2 FQNNGV. This CDR3 is built from 19 residues. The CDR3 here is CASSLAVGLAGGPGNEQFF. In DNA, the CDR3 is TGTGCCAGCAGCTTAGCCGTGGGACTAGCGGGAGGGCCCGGGAATGAGCAGTTCTTC.

The chain joins TRBV7-8 to TRBJ1-2; a possible D gene is TRBD1 (6 bases). The CDR3 has 13 amino acids. Trimming left V 5 bases short and J 2 bases short, with 9 bases between. Germline CDR1 is SGHVS and CDR2 is FQNEAQ. The CDR3 bases are TGTGCCAGCAGCGAGGGGGGAAACTATGGCTACACCTTC. Translation: CASSEGGNYGYTF.

V and J are TRBV7-6 and TRBJ2-7; no reliable D call. The germline V and J ends were trimmed by 2 bases and 4 bases, with 9 bases remaining between them. Looked up from germline, CDR1 is SGHVS and CDR2 is FNYEAQ. The CDR3 runs 13 residues. The chain's CDR3 is CASSLMFGYEQYF. The CDR3 region has the DNA TGTGCCAGCAGCTTAATGTTCGGGTACGAGCAGTACTTC.

The V call is TRBV7-7, the J call TRBJ2-7; D tentatively reads TRBD1 or TRBD2 (5 bases each). The CDR3 totals 13 residues. The V gene lost 5 bases and the J gene lost 5 bases, with 13 bases spanning the gap. Germline V gene data show CDR1 as SSHAT and CDR2 as FNYEAQ (reference sequence). Here the CDR3 DNA reads TGTGCCAGCAGCCCGGGACCTCTTAACGAGCAGTACTTC. This codes for CASSPGPLNEQYF.

This chain connects TRBV9 to TRBJ2-3; TRBD1 matches 8 bases. The CDR3 covers 14 residues. J lost 4 bases, V lost 4 bases, and 5 bases had no gene match. Germline assignment: CDR1 SGDLS and CDR2 YYNGEE. The CDR3 nucleotides read TGTGCCAGCAGCCCCGGACAGGGATCAGATACGCAGTATTTT. As protein: CASSPGQGSDTQYF.

V and J are TRBV30 and TRBJ2-2; a weak D match, TRBD2 (6 bases). The CDR3 consists of 13 residues. With 2 bases removed from V and 7 bases from J, the gap between germline ends came to 11 bases. From germline, CDR1 is GTSNPN and CDR2 SVGIG (reference sequence). In DNA, the CDR3 is TGTGCCTGGAGTCGGCGGAGGGGCGGGGAGCTGTTTTTT. Residues: CAWSRRRGGELFF.

The V and J genes are TRBV29-1 and TRBJ1-4; TRBD1 matches 8 bases. The germline V gene has CDR1 SQVTM and CDR2 ANQGSEA. The CDR3 is 14 amino acids. V lost 6 bases, J lost 6 bases, and 9 bases stayed unmatched. The CDR3 spells CSVGRTGRDEKLFF. The CDR3 DNA reads TGCAGCGTCGGCCGGACAGGGAGGGATGAAAAACTGTTTTTT.

The rearrangement joins TRBV4-1 to TRBJ1-5; possibly TRBD1 for D (5 bases). The CDR3 is 17 residues long. The V gene lost 3 bases and the J gene lost 1 base, with 16 bases spanning the gap. Germline-derived CDR1 and CDR2 are MGHRA and YSYEKL. Written as DNA, the CDR3 is TGCGCCAGCAGCCAGCTACTCCAGGGTGTGAGCAATCAGCCCCAGCATTTT. Translated, it gives CASSQLLQGVSNQPQHF.

The chain combines TRBV11-2 with TRBJ2-5, with TRBD2 matching over 7 bases. J lost 5 bases, V lost 5 bases, and 2 bases had no gene match. CDR3 length: 12 residues. Germline V gene lookup returns CDR1 SGHAT and CDR2 FQNNGV. Here the CDR3 reads CASSAGGETQYF. The CDR3 DNA reads TGTGCCAGCAGCGCCGGGGGGGAGACCCAGTACTTC. The full variable domain, in which reference TRBV11-2 and TRBJ2-5 provide the parts outside the CDR3, is EAGVAQSPRYKIIEKRQSVAFWCNPISGHATLYWYQQILGQGPKLLIQFQNNGVVDDSQLPKDRFSAERLKGVDSTLKIQPAKLEDSAVYLCASSAGGETQYFGPGTRLLVL.